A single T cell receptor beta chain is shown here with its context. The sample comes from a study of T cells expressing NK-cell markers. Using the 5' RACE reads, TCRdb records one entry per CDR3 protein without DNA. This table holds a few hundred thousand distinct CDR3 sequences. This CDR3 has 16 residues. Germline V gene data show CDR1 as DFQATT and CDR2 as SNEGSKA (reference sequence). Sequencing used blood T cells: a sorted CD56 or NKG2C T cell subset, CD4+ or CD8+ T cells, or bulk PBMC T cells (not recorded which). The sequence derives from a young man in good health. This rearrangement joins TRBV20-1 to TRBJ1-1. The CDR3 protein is CSARDSLRKPLGEAFF.